The T cell receptor (beta chain) described here comes from a study of blood T cell repertoires in COVID-19. CDR1 LGHNA and CDR2 YSLEER come from the germline V gene. The V end was cut by 1 base, the J end by 4 bases, with 17 bases between. The CDR3 is 16 residues long. Original data processing: Estimation of nucleated cell counts relied on the amplification of reference gene primers. Some clones are missing from TCRdb's copy, which holds only in-frame ones; the method was immunoSEQ multiplex PCR. D and trimming were read from the DNA, whereas the V and J calls and clone size are those reported in that table. The profile shows roughly 65,000 clones, 85% to 90% of them singletons.

This chain connects TRBV4-3 to TRBJ2-7, with D tentatively TRBD1 (7 bases). The sample consisted of peripheral blood. This receptor was identified in an elderly woman with active or convalescent COVID-19. The CDR3, as DNA: TGCGCCAGCAGCCAAGGTTCGACCAGGGGGGAGTACGAGCAGTACTTC. It is translated as CASSQGSTRGEYEQYF.